A selection of T cell receptor beta chains follows, all from one sample in a study of naive CD8 T cells in extremely preterm neonates. Method: immunoSEQ multiplex PCR; TCRdb's copy keeps in-frame clones and lacks some. The table records around 25,000 clones, about nine tenths of them present only once. Sequenced material: naive CD8+ T cells from cord blood. Source of these receptors: a boy who was born preterm. Each CDR3 is given with its conserved first and last residue. D genes are given only for firm matches. Size values are once, few and many counts, or a class for expanded clones, and some rows have none.

D: .; J: TRBJ1-5; V: TRBV7-6; size: .; DNA: TGTGCCAGCAGCTTAGGGGGCGGCAATCAGCCCCAGCATTTT; CDR3: CASSLGGGNQPQHF
D: TRBD2; J: TRBJ2-7; V: TRBV7-2; size: .; DNA: TGTGCCAGCAGCTTAGCGCGGGGGGTCTACGAGCAGTACTTC; CDR3: CASSLARGVYEQYF
D: TRBD2; J: TRBJ2-1; V: TRBV27; size: .; DNA: TGTGCCAGCAGTTTGCGGGGGGGCAATGAGCAGTTCTTC; CDR3: CASSLRGGNEQFF
D: .; J: TRBJ1-3; V: TRBV2; size: .; DNA: TGTGCCAGCAGTGAACCGCGACAGGGAAACACCATATATTTT; CDR3: CASSEPRQGNTIYF
D: .; J: TRBJ2-7; V: TRBV10-1; size: few; DNA: TGCGCCAGACCGCACGAGCAGTACTTC; CDR3: CARPHEQYF
D: .; J: TRBJ2-7; V: TRBV11-2; size: few; DNA: TGTGCCAGCAGCTTAGTCTACGAGCAGTACTTC; CDR3: CASSLVYEQYF
D: TRBD2; J: TRBJ2-7; V: TRBV5-6; size: .; DNA: TGTGCCAGCAGCTTGCCAGCGGGGGACGAGCAGTACTTC; CDR3: CASSLPAGDEQYF
D: .; J: TRBJ1-2; V: TRBV23-1; size: once; DNA: TGCGCCAGCAGTCAATCGACAACTAACTATGGCTACACCTTC; CDR3: CASSQSTTNYGYTF
D: .; J: TRBJ1-2; V: TRBV20-1; size: .; DNA: TGCAGTGCTAATAATGGCTACACCTTC; CDR3: CSANNGYTF
D: .; J: TRBJ1-1; V: TRBV6-6; size: .; DNA: TGTGCCAGCAGTTACTCGACTGAAGCTTTCTTT; CDR3: CASSYSTEAFF
D: TRBD2; J: TRBJ2-5; V: TRBV9; size: .; DNA: TGTGCCAGCAGCGCCCTTGCGGGGGGGCAAGAGACCCAGTACTTC; CDR3: CASSALAGGQETQYF
D: TRBD1; J: TRBJ2-7; V: TRBV4-1; size: .; DNA: TGCGCCAGCAGCCAAGACAGGGGGCGCTACGAGCAGTACTTC; CDR3: CASSQDRGRYEQYF
D: .; J: TRBJ2-7; V: TRBV11-3; size: .; DNA: TGTGCCAGCAGCTTCAACGACGGATCCTACGAGCAGTACTTC; CDR3: CASSFNDGSYEQYF
D: .; J: TRBJ2-1; V: TRBV11-2; size: .; DNA: TGTGCCAGCAGTCTAAGAGGGGGCAATGAGCAGTTCTTC; CDR3: CASSLRGGNEQFF
D: .; J: TRBJ2-7; V: TRBV4-1; size: .; DNA: TGTGCCAGCAGCCAAGGGAGCGAGCAGTACTTC; CDR3: CASSQGSEQYF
D: .; J: TRBJ2-1; V: TRBV18; size: .; DNA: TGTGCCAGCTCACCAGGGGGCTCCTACAATGAGCAGTTCTTC; CDR3: CASSPGGSYNEQFF
D: .; J: TRBJ1-6; V: TRBV19; size: .; DNA: TGTGCCAGTAGTGGGGGCTATAATTCACCCCTCCACTTT; CDR3: CASSGGYNSPLHF
D: .; J: TRBJ1-1; V: TRBV7-6; size: .; DNA: TGTGCCAGCAGCGGACAGAACACTGAAGCTTTCTTT; CDR3: CASSGQNTEAFF
D: TRBD2; J: TRBJ2-1; V: TRBV7-8; size: .; DNA: TGTGCCAGCAGCTTACTAGCGGGGGGGTACAATGAGCAGTTCTTC; CDR3: CASSLLAGGYNEQFF
D: .; J: TRBJ2-4; V: TRBV29-1; size: .; DNA: TGCAGCGTTGACAACAAAAACATTCAGTACTTC; CDR3: CSVDNKNIQYF
D: .; J: TRBJ2-1; V: TRBV4-1; size: .; DNA: TGCGCCAGCAGCCCTAGCTCCTACAATGAGCAGTTCTTC; CDR3: CASSPSSYNEQFF
D: .; J: TRBJ2-7; V: TRBV11-2; size: .; DNA: TGTGCCAGCAGCTTAGGGGACAACTACGAGCAGTACTTC; CDR3: CASSLGDNYEQYF
D: .; J: TRBJ1-1; V: TRBV27; size: .; DNA: TGTGCCAGCAGTTTGGGGGCGAACACTGAAGCTTTCTTT; CDR3: CASSLGANTEAFF
D: TRBD2; J: TRBJ2-1; V: TRBV7-9; size: .; DNA: TGTGCCAGCAGCTTAGCGAGCGGGGCCTACAATGAGCAGTTCTTC; CDR3: CASSLASGAYNEQFF
D: .; J: TRBJ2-7; V: TRBV27; size: .; DNA: TGTGCCAGCAGTTTATGGGGGGGGACAGGTCCCGAGCAGTACTTC; CDR3: CASSLWGGTGPEQYF
D: .; J: TRBJ2-7; V: TRBV27; size: .; DNA: TGTGCCAGCAGTTATCAGGGTGGAGGGGCCTACGAGCAGTACTTC; CDR3: CASSYQGGGAYEQYF
D: .; J: TRBJ1-1; V: TRBV10-3; size: .; DNA: TGTGCCATCAGTGAGAACACTGAAGCTTTCTTT; CDR3: CAISENTEAFF
D: .; J: TRBJ1-1; V: TRBV5-8; size: .; DNA: TGTGCCAGCAGCTTGAACACTGAAGCTTTCTTT; CDR3: CASSLNTEAFF
D: .; J: TRBJ1-6; V: TRBV4-3; size: .; DNA: TGCGCCAGCAGCCAAGATCAGGGATATAATTCACCCCTCCACTTT; CDR3: CASSQDQGYNSPLHF
D: TRBD1; J: TRBJ1-2; V: TRBV30; size: once; DNA: TGTGCCTGGAGTGCAGGGGGCTATGGCTACACCTTC; CDR3: CAWSAGGYGYTF
D: TRBD1; J: TRBJ2-7; V: TRBV7-9; size: .; DNA: TGTGCCAGCAGCTTAGTGGGGGACAGCTCCTACGAGCAGTACTTC; CDR3: CASSLVGDSSYEQYF
D: .; J: TRBJ2-3; V: TRBV9; size: .; DNA: TGTGCCAGCAGCGCTAGCGCCTTCACAGATACGCAGTATTTT; CDR3: CASSASAFTDTQYF
D: .; J: TRBJ2-3; V: TRBV30; size: .; DNA: TGTGCCTGGAGCCCGGAGGTGGATACGCAGTATTTT; CDR3: CAWSPEVDTQYF
D: .; J: TRBJ1-5; V: TRBV6-6; size: .; DNA: TGTGCCAGCAGTTACGGCAGGGGAAAGCAGCCCCAGCATTTT; CDR3: CASSYGRGKQPQHF
D: .; J: TRBJ1-2; V: TRBV20-1; size: .; DNA: TGCAGTGCTACAGGTGGCTACACCTTC; CDR3: CSATGGYTF
D: TRBD2; J: TRBJ2-7; V: TRBV10-3; size: .; DNA: TGTGCCATCAGATCCGGGACTATGTACGAGCAGTACTTC; CDR3: CAIRSGTMYEQYF
D: .; J: TRBJ2-7; V: TRBV5-6; size: .; DNA: TGTGCCAGCAGCTTGGGGTACGAGCAGTACTTC; CDR3: CASSLGYEQYF
D: TRBD2; J: TRBJ2-7; V: TRBV27; size: .; DNA: TGTGCCAGCAGTTTACTAGCGGCCTACGAGCAGTACTTC; CDR3: CASSLLAAYEQYF
D: .; J: TRBJ2-5; V: TRBV7-8; size: .; DNA: TGTGCCAGCAGCTTTTTGGCAGGGGTAAAAGAGACCCAGTACTTC; CDR3: CASSFLAGVKETQYF
D: TRBD2; J: TRBJ2-1; V: TRBV11-2; size: once; DNA: TGTGCCAGCAGCTATACTAGCGGGGGATACAATGAGCAGTTCTTC; CDR3: CASSYTSGGYNEQFF
D: TRBD1; J: TRBJ2-7; V: TRBV19; size: .; DNA: TGTGCCAGTAGTATACAGGGGGCCTACGAGCAGTACTTC; CDR3: CASSIQGAYEQYF
D: TRBD1; J: TRBJ1-1; V: TRBV30; size: .; DNA: TGTGCCTGGAGTTTCGGACAGGGGGCGGGGGCTGAAGCTTTCTTT; CDR3: CAWSFGQGAGAEAFF
D: .; J: TRBJ1-5; V: TRBV11-2; size: .; DNA: TGTGCCAGCAGCTGGGACGCCAATCAGCCCCAGCATTTT; CDR3: CASSWDANQPQHF
D: TRBD2; J: TRBJ2-7; V: TRBV7-2; size: .; DNA: TGTGCCAGCAGCTTAGTGGGTAGCGGGGCCTACGAGCAGTACTTC; CDR3: CASSLVGSGAYEQYF
D: TRBD2; J: TRBJ2-2; V: TRBV6-4; size: .; DNA: TGTGCCAGCAGTGACTCGGGACTAGCGGGGAACACCGGGGAGCTGTTTTTT; CDR3: CASSDSGLAGNTGELFF
D: TRBD1; J: TRBJ1-2; V: TRBV29-1; size: .; DNA: TGCAGCGTTGAAGAGACAGGGGGCTATGGCTACACCTTC; CDR3: CSVEETGGYGYTF
D: TRBD1; J: TRBJ2-2; V: TRBV4-3; size: .; DNA: TGCGCCAGCAGCCAAGAGGACAGGGACACCGGGGAGCTGTTTTTT; CDR3: CASSQEDRDTGELFF
D: TRBD2; J: TRBJ2-5; V: TRBV4-2; size: .; DNA: TGTGCCAGCAGCCAAGAAGTACTAGCGGGGGGGCCATATCAAGAGACCCAGTACTTC; CDR3: CASSQEVLAGGPYQETQYF